These 14 T cell receptor beta chains share one sample of origin, sequenced in a study of T cells in Graves' hyperthyroidism and ophthalmopathy. The TCR beta CDR3 regions underwent amplification using RNA transcripts as the source. The primer set for the first-round RT-PCR of the TCR CDR3 was HTBI. TCRdb processed the multiplex PCR reads anew with MiXCR; each CDR3 protein has one entry. Of 300,000 to 450,000 distinct CDR3 sequences in the sample, approximately 17% were seen once. Input material: blood. Receptors originate from a young man with Graves' ophthalmopathy.

This clonotype has a count of ten or more. V usage is TRBV6-1 and J usage is TRBJ1-5, with TRBD1 as a possible D gene (6 bases). Per germline, CDR1 MNHNS and CDR2 SASEGT. The ends were cut back, 6 bases at V and 7 bases at J, with 16 bases in the middle. The CDR3 totals 14 residues. The DNA of the CDR3 is TGTGCCAGCAGCCACTGGGGGCTTGGGCAGCCCCAGCATTTT. This translates into CASSHWGLGQPQHF.

The chain links TRBV15 to TRBJ1-1, with 7 nucleotides matching TRBD1. Germline V gene sequence: CDR1 LNHNV, CDR2 YYDKDF (reference sequence). This CDR3 comprises 12 residues. Germline trimming cut 5 bases from V and 11 bases from J; bases unmatched to any gene: 8. The CDR3 region has the DNA TGTGCCACCAGCCGTACAGGGGATATGGCTTTCTTT. It codes for CATSRTGDMAFF.

In its sample, this clonotype was seen a few times. This chain links TRBV5-1 with TRBJ1-3; 7 bases fit TRBD1. Unmatched junction bases numbered 0, after V lost 1 base and J lost 2 bases. The CDR3 is 14 amino acids. CDR1 and CDR2 from the germline V gene are SGHRS and YFSETQ. This chain's CDR3 is CASSLTGAGNTIYF. CDR3 nucleotides: TGCGCCAGCAGCTTGACAGGGGCTGGAAACACCATATATTTT.

The rearrangement links TRBV28 to TRBJ2-1, with TRBD2 matching over 8 bases. This CDR3 comprises 17 residues. Germline values: CDR1 MDHEN, CDR2 SYDVKM. With V trimmed by 5 bases and J by 0 bases, 9 bases remained unmatched. In DNA form, the CDR3 reads TGTGCCAGCAGTCCCTCCGGGGGGGGCTCCTCCTACAATGAGCAGTTCTTC. Translating it yields CASSPSGGGSSYNEQFF.

This clonotype was observed at least ten times. The chain is built from TRBV12-3 or TRBV12-4 and TRBJ2-7; D is ambiguous. The CDR3 sequence is 14 residues long. Trimming pared 7 bases from V and 7 bases from J, leaving 20 bases between. The CDR3 spells CASNTLDQPQEQYF. The CDR3, as DNA: TGTGCCAGCAATACGCTCGATCAGCCCCAGGAGCAGTACTTC.

This clonotype was counted a few times. The gene calls are TRBV19 and TRBJ2-7; D is unclear. Trimming took 3 bases from V and 2 from J, leaving 11 bases between them. The CDR3 totals 14 residues. Germline loops: CDR1 LNHDA, CDR2 SQIVND (reference sequence). CDR3 amino acids: CASSIDEEAYEQYF. DNA for the CDR3: TGTGCCAGTAGTATCGATGAAGAAGCCTACGAGCAGTACTTC. Complete variable domain (other parts from reference TRBV19 and TRBJ2-7): DGGITQSPKYLFRKEGQNVTLSCEQNLNHDAMYWYRQDPGQGLRLIYYSQIVNDFQKGDIAEGYSVSREKKESFPLTVTSAQKNPTAFYLCASSIDEEAYEQYFGPGTRLTVT.

The chain joins TRBV7-2 to TRBJ2-1; D ambiguous. The ends were cut back, 1 base at V and 10 bases at J, with 5 bases in the middle. This CDR3 region has 11 residues. CDR1 is SGHTA and CDR2 is FQGNSA in the germline V gene. Written as DNA, the CDR3 is TGTGCCAGCAGCTTAGTTCTAGAGCAGTTCTTC. It codes for CASSLVLEQFF.

In this sample, this clonotype turned up many times. The chain links TRBV5-1 to TRBJ1-5; D not resolved. The CDR3 runs to 15 residues. Trimming took 5 bases from V and 2 from J, leaving 14 bases between them. The germline V gene encodes CDR1 SGHRS and CDR2 YFSETQ. The CDR3 DNA reads as TGCGCCAGCAGTTCCACTCCAGGAGGCAATCAGCCCCAGCATTTT. The encoded protein is CASSSTPGGNQPQHF.

This clonotype was seen more than once but under ten times. The chain links TRBV9 to TRBJ1-2, with D maybe TRBD1 (5 bases). The CDR3 runs to 15 residues. Looked up from germline, CDR1 is SGDLS and CDR2 is YYNGEE. V dropped 7 bases and J dropped 6 bases, with 22 bases sitting between them. The CDR3 reads CASGSSQGFRDGYTF. For the CDR3, the DNA is TGTGCCAGCGGTTCCTCCCAGGGATTCAGGGATGGCTACACCTTC.

A few counts support this clonotype. The chain recombines TRBV20-1 with TRBJ2-1, with 7 bases fitting TRBD2. J was trimmed by 7 bases and V by 3 bases; bases with no gene match: 3. The CDR3 is 12 amino acids. Germline CDR1 is DFQATT and CDR2 is SNEGSKA (reference sequence). The CDR3 is CSARGGRNEQFF. CDR3 coding DNA: TGCAGTGCTAGGGGGGGGAGGAATGAGCAGTTCTTC.

This clonotype was seen repeatedly, ten times or more. J is TRBJ2-5 and V is TRBV6-1, with D maybe TRBD1 (5 bases). This CDR3 region has 13 residues. Germline-derived CDR1 and CDR2 are MNHNS and SASEGT. V was shortened by 7 bases and J by 4 bases, with 13 bases between the two germline ends. In DNA, the CDR3 is TGTGCCAGCACTGACAGTACCGGAGAGACCCAGTACTTC. Protein sequence: CASTDSTGETQYF.

At least ten counts were recorded for this clonotype. The V and J genes are TRBV6-1 and TRBJ1-6; possibly TRBD1 for D (5 bases). Trimming took off 0 bases at V and 2 bases at J, with 11 bases between the two ends. Germline V gene lookup returns CDR1 MNHNS and CDR2 SASEGT. The CDR3 consists of 17 residues. CDR3 bases: TGTGCCAGCAGTGAAGCTGGAGGGGTCACCTATAATTCACCCCTCCACTTT. Amino acid sequence: CASSEAGGVTYNSPLHF.

The rearrangement uses TRBV19 and TRBJ2-7; TRBD1 aligns across 7 bases. CDR1 and CDR2 from the germline V gene are LNHDA and SQIVND (reference sequence). The CDR3 extends over 15 amino acids. J was trimmed by 4 bases and V by 6 bases; bases with no gene match: 12. CDR3 nucleotides: TGTGCCAGTAGGGAGTGGACAGGTTTGGGTTACGAGCAGTACTTC. This gives the protein CASREWTGLGYEQYF.

Here the CDR3 reads CASTQKANSPLHF. The CDR3 DNA is TGTGCCAGCACCCAGAAGGCGAATTCACCCCTCCACTTT. This chain uses TRBV12-3 or TRBV12-4 with TRBJ1-6; D call uncertain. The V end lost 7 bases, the J end lost 7 bases, and 11 bases lay between the germline ends. This CDR3 has 13 amino acids.